The 20 T cell receptor beta chains presented below share a single source sample, sequenced in a study of shared clonotypes between healthy human individuals (dated by TCRdb to 2018 to 2021). The receptor library was made with the immunoSEQ multiplex PCR assay. Not all clones reach the TCRdb copy of this immuneACCESS table, which keeps in-frame sequences only. Checked studies attribute under half of the gap to unresolved V genes and leave the rest unexplained. This sample comprises about 1.5 million clones, about 96% of them detected only once. The ten most abundant clones make up more than 0.9% of the sample. The sequencing input was naive CD4+ T cells sorted from blood. What the cell subset or site label conveys for this sample: CD45RA+ positively selected. Source of these receptors: a man aged 25-45 years in good health.

The chain carries TRBV28 and TRBJ2-7; 7 nucleotides line up with TRBD1. The length of the CDR3 is 14 residues. Germline V gene sequence: CDR1 MDHEN, CDR2 SYDVKM. The junction had 6 bases not matched to a gene; V was cut back by 4 bases and J by 3 bases. Written as DNA, the CDR3 is TGTGCCAGCAGTTCCTTCGGACAGGTCTACGAGCAGTACTTC. This translates into CASSSFGQVYEQYF.

The chain has TRBV7-9 and TRBJ2-7; D is perhaps TRBD2 (6 bases). Trimming cost V 2 bases and J 4 bases, with 24 bases left between them. Per germline, CDR1 SEHNR and CDR2 FQNEAQ (reference sequence). The CDR3 has 18 amino acids. The CDR3 loop reads CASSLRVGLAAFSYEQYF. CDR3 in DNA: TGTGCCAGCAGCTTAAGGGTGGGGTTAGCGGCGTTTTCTTACGAGCAGTACTTC.

This chain links TRBV29-1 with TRBJ2-3; TRBD2 might be the D (5 bases). The CDR3 has 13 amino acids. Germline lookup yields CDR1 SQVTM and CDR2 ANQGSEA. V dropped 4 bases and J dropped 2 bases, with 10 bases sitting between them. The CDR3 here is CSVVRGITDTQYF. The CDR3 nucleotides are TGCAGCGTTGTTCGGGGAATCACAGATACGCAGTATTTT.

The genes are TRBV10-3 and TRBJ2-7; 12 nucleotides align to TRBD2. The length of the CDR3 is 15 residues. V was pared by 3 bases and J by 7 bases, with 7 bases of the junction left unmatched. CDR1 ENHRY and CDR2 SYGVKD come from the germline V gene. The CDR3 protein is CAISDPTGLAGEQYF. The CDR3 DNA sequence: TGTGCCATCAGTGACCCGACCGGACTAGCGGGGGAGCAGTACTTC.

The chain uses TRBV9 and TRBJ2-2; 8 positions agree with TRBD2. Germline CDR1 reads SGDLS; CDR2 reads YYNGEE. There are 14 residues in the CDR3. Trimming cost V 3 bases and J 6 bases; bases outside gene matches: 4. The DNA of the CDR3 is TGTGCCAGCAGCGAGCGGGAGCGGGCCGGGGAGCTGTTTTTT. Its protein is CASSERERAGELFF.

This sequence joins TRBV9 and TRBJ2-1; D assignment may be TRBD1 or TRBD2 (6 bases each). CDR3 length: 16 amino acids. Germline V lookup: CDR1 SGDLS, CDR2 YYNGEE. Trimming removed 3 bases from V and 5 bases from J, with 18 bases in between. The DNA for the CDR3 is TGTGCCAGCAGCGGCAACGGGGGACAAGGGGACAATGAGCAGTTCTTC. It codes for CASSGNGGQGDNEQFF. Variable domain in full (rest from reference TRBV9 and TRBJ2-1): DSGVTQTPKHLITATGQRVTLRCSPRSGDLSVYWYQQSLDQGLQFLIQYYNGEERAKGNILERFSAQQFPDLHSELNLSSLELGDSALYFCASSGNGGQGDNEQFFGPGTRLTVL.

The genes are TRBV6-1 and TRBJ1-2, with 8 nucleotides matching TRBD1. CDR1 is MNHNS and CDR2 is SASEGT in the germline V gene. The CDR3 spans 13 residues. Losses at the gene ends were 5 bases for V and 4 bases for J; bases not matched to a gene: 3. For the CDR3, the DNA is TGTGCCAGCAGTAGGACAGGGAGCTATGGCTACACCTTC. Its protein is CASSRTGSYGYTF.

In its sample, this clone was seen once. This chain links TRBV18 with TRBJ2-2; D is undetermined. The germline V gene has CDR1 KGHSH and CDR2 LQKENI. CDR3 length equals 14 residues. The germline V and J ends were trimmed by 2 bases and 4 bases, with 8 bases remaining between them. CDR3 DNA sequence: TGTGCCAGCTCACCAATTAGCTCCACCGGGGAGCTGTTTTTT. Translation gives CASSPISSTGELFF.

The rearrangement uses TRBV15 and TRBJ1-5, with D possibly being TRBD1 (6 bases). The CDR3 is made up of 15 amino acids. Germline CDR1 and CDR2: LNHNV and YYDKDF (reference sequence). The V end was cut by 0 bases, the J end by 8 bases, with 14 bases between. In DNA form, the CDR3 reads TGTGCCACCAGCAGAGATCTTCGGGGGGCGAAGCCCCAGCATTTT. Protein product: CATSRDLRGAKPQHF.

The CDR3 coding sequence is TGTGCCAGCAAAGCAGGGGAAAAGCATCAGCCCCAGCATTTT. Its translation is CASKAGEKHQPQHF. This chain uses TRBV2 with TRBJ1-5, with D perhaps matching TRBD1 (6 bases). There are 14 residues in the CDR3. In germline, CDR1 is SNHLY, CDR2 FYNNEI. Trimming removed 7 bases from V and 5 bases from J, with 15 bases in between. Filled out from reference TRBV2 and TRBJ1-5, the complete variable domain reads EPEVTQTPSHQVTQMGQEVILRCVPISNHLYFYWYRQILGQKVEFLVSFYNNEISEKSEIFDDQFSVERPDGSNFTLKIRSTKLEDSAMYFCASKAGEKHQPQHFGDGTRLSIL.

The chain is built from TRBV5-1 and TRBJ1-2; 7 nucleotides align to TRBD1. The germline gives CDR1 SGHRS, CDR2 YFSETQ. V was pared by 7 bases and J by 1 base, with 7 bases of the junction left unmatched. This CDR3 spans 14 amino acids. The CDR3 sequence is CASQTGRDNYGYTF. In DNA, the CDR3 is TGCGCCAGCCAGACAGGGCGGGATAACTATGGCTACACCTTC.

The chain carries TRBV10-3 and TRBJ2-2; 8 bases fit TRBD2. After removal of 8 bases from V and 2 bases from J, the junction contained 4 bases not matched to a gene. Per germline, CDR1 ENHRY and CDR2 SYGVKD. The CDR3 totals 14 residues. Here the CDR3 DNA reads TGTGCCATCCCAGCGGGAGAAAACACCGGGGAGCTGTTTTTT. Translation: CAIPAGENTGELFF.

V and J are TRBV6-5 and TRBJ1-5; 9 nucleotides agree with TRBD1. CDR3 length equals 16 residues. The germline V gene encodes CDR1 MNHEY and CDR2 SVGAGI. V was pared by 2 bases and J by 0 bases, with 2 bases of the junction left unmatched. The CDR3 nucleotides read TGTGCCAGCAGTTACGGGACAGGGTGTAGCAATCAGCCCCAGCATTTT. Translation gives CASSYGTGCSNQPQHF.

The chain links TRBV25-1 to TRBJ1-5, with TRBD1 identical over 9 bases. The ends lost 11 bases at V and 3 bases at J; junction bases unmatched: 14. This CDR3 is built from 16 residues. CDR1 and CDR2 (germline): MGHDK, SYGVNS. DNA of the CDR3: TGTGCCCCCCTGCCCGGACAGGGGTACAACAATCAGCCCCAGCATTTT. Translated: CAPLPGQGYNNQPQHF. The variable domain in full, completed from reference TRBV25-1 and TRBJ1-5, reads EADIYQTPRYLVIGTGKKITLECSQTMGHDKMYWYQQDPGMELHLIHYSYGVNSTEKGDLSSESTVSRIRTEHFPLTLESARPSHTSQYLCAPLPGQGYNNQPQHFGDGTRLSIL.

The J gene is TRBJ2-5, the V gene TRBV28; 10 bases are a match to TRBD1. The germline gives CDR1 MDHEN, CDR2 SYDVKM. The CDR3 spans 13 residues. The V gene end was trimmed by 10 bases and the J gene end by 4 bases; junction bases not matched to a gene: 6. The CDR3 loop reads CATLDRGPETQYF. CDR3 nucleotides: TGTGCCACCCTCGACAGGGGGCCAGAGACCCAGTACTTC.

Of note for this clone: Other DNA sequences within the sample encode an identical CDR3. The genes are TRBV2 and TRBJ2-2; D call uncertain. The germline V gene encodes CDR1 SNHLY and CDR2 FYNNEI. The CDR3 extends over 12 amino acids. V shed 4 bases and J shed 2 bases, with 2 bases lying between them. The CDR3 nucleotides read TGTGCCAGCAGTGCCAACACCGGGGAGCTGTTTTTT. Protein sequence: CASSANTGELFF.

The chain employs TRBV4-2 and TRBJ2-1; 14 nucleotides agree with TRBD2. With V trimmed by 1 base and J by 6 bases, 8 bases remained unmatched. Looked up from germline, CDR1 is LGHNA and CDR2 is YNFKEQ. This CDR3 has 18 residues. The chain's CDR3 is CASSQAQRLAGGVNEQFF. The CDR3 coding sequence is TGTGCCAGCAGCCAAGCTCAACGACTAGCGGGAGGGGTCAATGAGCAGTTCTTC.

This chain joins TRBV7-9 and TRBJ2-1; 14 bases are a match to TRBD2. Looked up from germline, CDR1 is SEHNR and CDR2 is FQNEAQ (reference sequence). The CDR3 contains 18 residues. Losses at the gene ends were 5 bases for V and 4 bases for J; bases not matched to a gene: 10. CDR3 DNA: TGTGCCAGCAGCCGGGGACTAGCGGGAGTATCCCTTTACAATGAGCAGTTCTTC. Translated: CASSRGLAGVSLYNEQFF.

The chain joins TRBV6-5 to TRBJ2-7; 8 bases are shared with TRBD1. The ends lost 5 bases at V and 4 bases at J; junction bases unmatched: 4. This CDR3 has 13 amino acids. Germline V gives CDR1 MNHEY, CDR2 SVGAGI. The CDR3 DNA follows: TGTGCCAGCAGTCGGGACAGGCCGTACGAGCAGTACTTC. Translation gives CASSRDRPYEQYF.

In this sample, this clone turned up once. The sample contains more than one DNA sequence encoding this CDR3. V gene TRBV7-2 combines with J gene TRBJ2-5, with D uncertain. Germline-derived CDR1 and CDR2 are SGHTA and FQGNSA. CDR3 size: 12 residues. Trimming cost V 4 bases and J 5 bases, with 8 bases left between them. The CDR3 reads CASSSRRETQYF. CDR3 nucleotide sequence: TGTGCCAGCAGCTCGAGGCGGGAGACCCAGTACTTC.